These T cell receptor beta chains were read from a single sample in a study of T-cell memory formation after mild COVID-19. TCRdb called the 5' RACE reads again in MiXCR, with one record for every CDR3 protein. The sample has a few hundred thousand distinct CDR3 sequences, approximately 9% seen once. The sequenced sample was PBMCs or a T cell subset sorted from them (not recorded which). These receptors came from a man aged 18 to 30 who had mild COVID-19 (a few samples of this study predate the infection). Cell type and time point are not known. The CDR3 runs from the conserved cysteine through the conserved F or W. The D gene is left open where the match is weak. The size entry is marked missing in some rows and otherwise reads once, few, many or a size class.

J: TRBJ2-1; D: -; V: TRBV10-3; size: -; CDR3: CAISALERGFGEQFF; DNA: TGTGCCATCAGTGCCCTTGAAAGGGGATTTGGCGAGCAGTTCTTC
J: TRBJ1-1; D: -; V: TRBV6-5; size: -; CDR3: CASSFLGDTEAFF; DNA: TGTGCCAGCAGTTTCCTGGGCGACACTGAAGCTTTCTTT
J: TRBJ2-5; D: -; V: TRBV4-2; size: few; CDR3: CASSQGGLREETQYF; DNA: TGTGCCAGCAGCCAAGGTGGACTAAGGGAAGAGACCCAGTACTTC
J: TRBJ1-2; D: -; V: TRBV6-1; size: -; CDR3: CASSETGDYGYTF; DNA: TGTGCCAGCAGTGAAACCGGGGACTATGGCTACACCTTC
J: TRBJ1-2; D: TRBD1; V: TRBV5-1; size: -; CDR3: CASSLADRAYGYTF; DNA: TGCGCCAGCAGCTTGGCCGACAGGGCGTATGGCTACACCTTC
J: TRBJ2-3; D: -; V: TRBV20-1; size: few; CDR3: CSARIDSSGDTQYF; DNA: TGCAGTGCTAGAATAGACTCCTCTGGGGATACGCAGTATTTT
J: TRBJ1-2; D: -; V: TRBV11-2; size: -; CDR3: CASSLLTEGYTF; DNA: TGTGCCAGCAGCCTCTTAACGGAAGGCTACACCTTC
J: TRBJ2-3; D: TRBD1; V: TRBV20-1; size: few; CDR3: CSARDGTGTTDTQYF; DNA: TGCAGTGCTAGAGATGGGACAGGGACGACAGATACGCAGTATTTT
J: TRBJ1-4; D: -; V: TRBV25-1; size: few; CDR3: CASSTPGDEKLFF; DNA: TGTGCCAGCAGTACCCCAGGGGACGAAAAACTGTTTTTT
J: TRBJ2-5; D: TRBD2; V: TRBV11-2; size: -; CDR3: CASSLGLAGGHLAETQYF; DNA: TGTGCCAGCAGCTTAGGACTAGCGGGGGGCCACCTGGCGGAGACCCAGTACTTC
J: TRBJ2-7; D: -; V: TRBV4-2; size: -; CDR3: CASSRGVESYEQYF; DNA: TGTGCCAGCAGCCGGGGGGTCGAGTCCTACGAGCAGTACTTC
J: TRBJ1-5; D: -; V: TRBV29-1; size: few; CDR3: CSVEAGRGQPQHF; DNA: TGCAGCGTTGAGGCGGGTCGGGGGCAGCCCCAGCATTTT
J: TRBJ2-3; D: -; V: TRBV6-4; size: many; CDR3: CASSEEGGPDTQYF; DNA: TGTGCCAGCAGTGAAGAGGGGGGGCCAGATACGCAGTATTTT
J: TRBJ2-3; D: TRBD1; V: TRBV23-1; size: many; CDR3: CASSQSGDRVGSTDTQYF; DNA: TGCGCCAGCAGTCAATCGGGGGACAGGGTGGGTAGCACAGATACGCAGTATTTT
J: TRBJ1-1; D: -; V: TRBV4-3; size: few; CDR3: CASSQAQGGTEAFF; DNA: TGCGCCAGCAGCCAGGCACAGGGAGGCACTGAAGCTTTCTTT
J: TRBJ2-5; D: -; V: TRBV9; size: -; CDR3: CASSVDGAVQETQYF; DNA: TGTGCCAGCAGCGTAGATGGAGCAGTCCAAGAGACCCAGTACTTC
J: TRBJ1-4; D: -; V: TRBV27; size: -; CDR3: CASSFNAPNEKLFF; DNA: TGTGCCAGCAGTTTCAACGCTCCTAATGAAAAACTGTTTTTT
J: TRBJ1-3; D: -; V: TRBV4-1; size: many; CDR3: CASSLGNSGNTIYF; DNA: TGCGCCAGCAGCCTCGGGAACTCTGGAAACACCATATATTTT
J: TRBJ1-1; D: -; V: TRBV20-1; size: few; CDR3: CSARLGGVRTEAFF; DNA: TGCAGTGCTAGACTGGGCGGGGTGAGGACTGAAGCTTTCTTT
J: TRBJ2-3; D: -; V: TRBV29-1; size: many; CDR3: CSVEPGGDTQYF; DNA: TGCAGCGTTGAGCCCGGGGGAGATACGCAGTATTTT
J: TRBJ2-3; D: -; V: TRBV2; size: -; CDR3: CASTEGRVKTSTDTQYF; DNA: TGTGCCAGCACCGAAGGGCGGGTTAAAACTAGCACAGATACGCAGTATTTT
J: TRBJ2-1; D: TRBD2; V: TRBV20-1; size: -; CDR3: CSARTSGWREQFF; DNA: TGCAGTGCCAGGACTAGCGGGTGGCGGGAGCAGTTCTTC
J: TRBJ1-1; D: -; V: TRBV18; size: once; CDR3: CASSPQGGGDTEAFF; DNA: TGTGCCAGCTCACCACAAGGAGGGGGAGACACTGAAGCTTTCTTT
J: TRBJ2-2; D: -; V: TRBV4-3; size: few; CDR3: CASSQERPTVINTGELFF; DNA: TGCGCCAGCAGCCAAGAACGACCGACGGTGATTAACACCGGGGAGCTGTTTTTT
J: TRBJ2-3; D: -; V: TRBV5-4; size: -; CDR3: CASSLYTTRTDTQYF; DNA: TGTGCCAGCAGCTTGTATACTACCCGCACAGATACGCAGTATTTT
J: TRBJ1-2; D: -; V: TRBV5-1; size: many; CDR3: CASSSSGIPDGGYTF; DNA: TGCGCCAGCAGCTCGTCCGGGATCCCCGATGGGGGCTACACCTTC
J: TRBJ2-3; D: -; V: TRBV29-1; size: -; CDR3: CSVEPWRDTQYF; DNA: TGCAGCGTTGAACCCTGGAGGGATACGCAGTATTTT
J: TRBJ2-3; D: -; V: TRBV18; size: -; CDR3: CASSPTRATDTQYF; DNA: TGTGCCAGCTCACCCACCAGGGCCACAGATACGCAGTATTTT
J: TRBJ1-1; D: -; V: TRBV7-9; size: many; CDR3: CASRGGRQLNTEAFF; DNA: TGTGCCAGCAGGGGGGGGCGGCAGTTGAACACTGAAGCTTTCTTT
J: TRBJ2-3; D: -; V: TRBV7-6; size: -; CDR3: CASSRGPGIDTQYF; DNA: TGTGCCAGCAGTCGGGGACCCGGGATTGATACGCAGTATTTT
J: TRBJ2-4; D: -; V: TRBV25-1; size: few; CDR3: CASTSNSGPLTKNIQYF; DNA: TGTGCCAGCACTTCCAATTCAGGGCCCCTAACCAAAAACATTCAGTACTTC
J: TRBJ2-3; D: -; V: TRBV7-9; size: -; CDR3: CASSSSDYPLGDTQYF; DNA: TGTGCCAGCAGCTCCTCGGACTACCCCTTGGGAGATACGCAGTATTTT
J: TRBJ1-1; D: -; V: TRBV7-9; size: -; CDR3: CASSGSRQVGTEAFF; DNA: TGTGCCAGCAGCGGAAGCAGACAGGTCGGTACTGAAGCTTTCTTT
J: TRBJ2-7; D: TRBD2; V: TRBV29-1; size: few; CDR3: CSALLAGGLEQYF; DNA: TGCAGCGCCCTACTAGCGGGGGGTCTCGAGCAGTACTTC
J: TRBJ1-1; D: -; V: TRBV29-1; size: few; CDR3: CSVEVTRNTEAFF; DNA: TGCAGCGTTGAAGTGACGAGGAACACTGAAGCTTTCTTT
J: TRBJ2-3; D: TRBD2; V: TRBV6-5; size: many; CDR3: CASSSLAAGGPKDTQYF; DNA: TGTGCCAGCAGCTCGCTAGCAGCGGGGGGGCCGAAAGATACGCAGTATTTT
J: TRBJ2-3; D: TRBD2; V: TRBV20-1; size: -; CDR3: CSARTEAGVWDTQYF; DNA: TGCAGTGCTAGAACCGAAGCGGGAGTTTGGGATACGCAGTATTTT
J: TRBJ1-2; D: -; V: TRBV10-3; size: -; CDR3: CAITSGVKGYGYTF; DNA: TGTGCCATCACCTCTGGGGTGAAAGGCTATGGCTACACCTTC
J: TRBJ1-1; D: -; V: TRBV28; size: few; CDR3: CASIRKGEAFF; DNA: TGTGCCAGCATCAGGAAAGGTGAAGCTTTCTTT
J: TRBJ2-6; D: -; V: TRBV7-3; size: -; CDR3: CASSPGYSGANVLTF; DNA: TGTGCCAGCAGCCCCGGATACTCTGGGGCCAACGTCCTGACTTTC
J: TRBJ2-1; D: TRBD2; V: TRBV5-1; size: few; CDR3: CASSLRTSGAQLHEQFF; DNA: TGCGCCAGCAGCTTGCGGACTAGCGGGGCTCAACTCCATGAGCAGTTCTTC
J: TRBJ1-5; D: -; V: TRBV10-2; size: -; CDR3: CASSESFNQPQHF; DNA: TGCGCCAGCAGTGAGTCTTTCAATCAGCCCCAGCATTTT
J: TRBJ2-3; D: -; V: TRBV20-1; size: -; CDR3: CSARVGMKDTQYF; DNA: TGCAGTGCTAGAGTCGGGATGAAAGATACGCAGTATTTT
J: TRBJ2-5; D: -; V: TRBV5-5; size: few; CDR3: CASSLGGLSQETQYF; DNA: TGTGCCAGCAGCTTGGGCGGATTGTCCCAAGAGACCCAGTACTTC
J: TRBJ2-2; D: -; V: TRBV20-1; size: -; CDR3: CSVASTTGELFF; DNA: TGCAGTGTCGCTAGTACCACCGGGGAGCTGTTTTTT
J: TRBJ2-1; D: TRBD1; V: TRBV7-2; size: -; CDR3: CASTRGDSTYNEQFF; DNA: TGTGCCAGCACCCGTGGGGACAGTACCTACAATGAGCAGTTCTTC
J: TRBJ2-1; D: -; V: TRBV5-1; size: few; CDR3: CASSTPSGQGVVSEQFF; DNA: TGCGCCAGCAGCACACCGAGTGGGCAGGGCGTAGTGTCTGAGCAGTTCTTC
J: TRBJ2-3; D: -; V: TRBV19; size: -; CDR3: CASRDGGTDTQYF; DNA: TGTGCCAGTAGGGACGGAGGCACAGATACGCAGTATTTT
J: TRBJ1-1; D: -; V: TRBV5-1; size: many; CDR3: CASSLGGPTEAFF; DNA: TGCGCCAGCAGCTTGGGTGGGCCCACTGAAGCTTTCTTT
J: TRBJ2-3; D: TRBD2; V: TRBV6-5; size: many; CDR3: CASRERGGRAQYF; DNA: TGTGCCAGCAGGGAACGGGGGGGGCGGGCGCAGTATTTT
J: TRBJ1-4; D: -; V: TRBV11-1; size: few; CDR3: CASSPAGGKEKLFF; DNA: TGTGCCAGCAGCCCTGCCGGGGGAAAAGAAAAACTGTTTTTT
J: TRBJ1-6; D: -; V: TRBV20-1; size: few; CDR3: CSARGLDSFALHF; DNA: TGCAGTGCTAGAGGTCTAGACAGTTTTGCCCTCCACTTT
J: TRBJ2-2; D: TRBD1; V: TRBV4-1; size: -; CDR3: CASSQTDRGRTGELFF; DNA: TGCGCCAGCAGCCAAACGGACAGGGGGAGAACCGGGGAGCTGTTTTTT
J: TRBJ1-5; D: -; V: TRBV15; size: few; CDR3: CATSRGSTASNQPQHF; DNA: TGTGCCACCAGCAGAGGGTCTACAGCGAGCAATCAGCCCCAGCATTTT